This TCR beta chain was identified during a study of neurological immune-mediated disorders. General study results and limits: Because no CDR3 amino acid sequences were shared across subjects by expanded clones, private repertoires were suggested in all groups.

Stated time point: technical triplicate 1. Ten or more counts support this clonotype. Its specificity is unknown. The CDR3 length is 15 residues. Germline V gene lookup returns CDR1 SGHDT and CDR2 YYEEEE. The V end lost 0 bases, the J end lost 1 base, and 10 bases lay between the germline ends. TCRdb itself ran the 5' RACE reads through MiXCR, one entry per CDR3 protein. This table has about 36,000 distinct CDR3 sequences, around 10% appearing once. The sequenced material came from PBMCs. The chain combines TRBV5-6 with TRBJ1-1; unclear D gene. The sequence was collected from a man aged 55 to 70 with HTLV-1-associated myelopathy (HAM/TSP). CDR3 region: CASSLGPGRNTEAFF. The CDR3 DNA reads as TGTGCCAGCAGCTTGGGCCCCGGGAGGAACACTGAAGCTTTCTTT.